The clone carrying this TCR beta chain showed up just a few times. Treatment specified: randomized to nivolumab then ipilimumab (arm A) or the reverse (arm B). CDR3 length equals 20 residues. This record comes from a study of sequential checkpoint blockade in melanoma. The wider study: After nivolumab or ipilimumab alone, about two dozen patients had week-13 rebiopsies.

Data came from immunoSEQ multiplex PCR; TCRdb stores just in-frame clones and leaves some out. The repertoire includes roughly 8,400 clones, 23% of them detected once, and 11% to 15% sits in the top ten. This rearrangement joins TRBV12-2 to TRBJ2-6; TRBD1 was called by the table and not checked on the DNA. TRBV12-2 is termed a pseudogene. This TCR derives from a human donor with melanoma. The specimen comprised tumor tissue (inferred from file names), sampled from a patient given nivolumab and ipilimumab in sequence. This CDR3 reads CASRLVAFGQGGSGANVLTF. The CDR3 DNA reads TGTGCAAGTCGCTTAGTAGCATTTGGACAGGGGGGCTCTGGGGCCAACGTCCTGACTTTC.